The 24 T cell receptor beta chains listed next were all sequenced from one sample in a study of T cell repertoires in cytomegalovirus infection. MiXCR, run by TCRdb on the reads, gives a single entry per CDR3 protein. In the table there are hundreds of thousands of distinct CDR3 sequences, 42% of which are singletons. These receptors' antigens are unknown. The sequences come from cultured PBMCs, collected from culture after CMV antigen stimulation. The receptors were gathered from a human donor in good health (CMV status not recorded). Some clones in this sample may be carry-over from other donors' samples.

This clonotype came up once. V usage is TRBV20-1 and J usage is TRBJ2-2; D gene ambiguous. CDR3 size: 11 residues. CDR1 is DFQATT and CDR2 is SNEGSKA in the germline V gene (reference sequence). The germline V and J ends were trimmed by 6 bases and 3 bases, with 5 bases remaining between them. This CDR3 reads CSAPYTGELFF. For the CDR3, the DNA is TGCAGTGCACCTTACACCGGGGAGCTGTTTTTT.

The V gene is TRBV7-2, the J gene TRBJ1-4; D is unclear. CDR3 length equals 14 residues. V was clipped by 2 bases and J by 8 bases, with 12 bases between them. Germline lookup yields CDR1 SGHTA and CDR2 FQGNSA. The CDR3 reads CASSLKVSGEKLFF. CDR3 bases: TGTGCCAGCAGCTTAAAGGTCAGCGGGGAAAAACTGTTTTTT. Combining the CDR3 with reference TRBV7-2 and TRBJ1-4 gives the whole variable domain GAGVSQSPSNKVTEKGKDVELRCDPISGHTALYWYRQSLGQGLEFLIYFQGNSAPDKSGLPSDRFSAERTGGSVSTLTIQRTQQEDSAVYLCASSLKVSGEKLFFGSGTQLSVL.

The rearrangement uses TRBV11-2 and TRBJ1-4; D gene uncertain. The CDR3 loop spans 15 amino acids. Germline-derived CDR1 and CDR2 are SGHAT and FQNNGV. V lost 3 bases to trimming and J lost 8 bases, with 16 bases between them. As DNA, the CDR3 is TGTGCCAGCAGCTTTGGGGAGAACAAGGCGGAAAAACTGTTTTTT. Its protein product is CASSFGENKAEKLFF.

The CDR3 DNA is TGTGCCAGCACCACAGGGTTGGGTTCACCCCTCCACTTT. This encodes CASTTGLGSPLHF. V and J are TRBV27 and TRBJ1-6, with D possibly being TRBD1 (6 bases). This CDR3 comprises 13 residues. Trimming pared 7 bases from V and 9 bases from J, leaving 13 bases between. Germline CDR1 reads MNHEY; CDR2 reads SMNVEV (reference sequence).

V is TRBV7-2 and J is TRBJ2-1; 9 positions match TRBD2. J lost 7 bases, V lost 2 bases, and 6 bases had no gene match. The V gene's germline CDR1 is SGHTA and CDR2 FQGNSA. CDR3 length: 15 residues. The CDR3 loop reads CASSLSAGGLNEQFF. The CDR3 DNA reads as TGTGCCAGCAGCTTATCTGCGGGAGGGTTGAATGAGCAGTTCTTC. The full variable domain, with the rest looked up from reference TRBV7-2 and TRBJ2-1, is GAGVSQSPSNKVTEKGKDVELRCDPISGHTALYWYRQSLGQGLEFLIYFQGNSAPDKSGLPSDRFSAERTGGSVSTLTIQRTQQEDSAVYLCASSLSAGGLNEQFFGPGTRLTVL.

This clonotype is a singleton in its sample. The chain links TRBV4-1 to TRBJ1-6, with a tentative D call TRBD1 (5 bases). In germline, CDR1 is MGHRA, CDR2 YSYEKL. The CDR3 has 15 amino acids. Deletions cut 5 bases from V and 7 bases from J, with 15 bases between. The CDR3 protein is CASSTPGRKNSPLHF. The CDR3 nucleotides read TGCGCCAGCAGCACCCCGGGACGGAAAAATTCACCCCTCCACTTT.

This clonotype was seen only a few times. V gene TRBV7-6 combines with J gene TRBJ2-7; TRBD2 is a possible D gene (6 bases). Germline V lookup: CDR1 SGHVS, CDR2 FNYEAQ. The CDR3 length is 13 residues. V lost 3 bases, J lost 6 bases, and 12 bases lay in between. The CDR3 DNA reads TGTGCCAGCAGCTTGGAGGCGGGGTTCGAGCAGTACTTC. Translating it yields CASSLEAGFEQYF.

This clonotype was detected a few times. The rearrangement uses TRBV12-3 or TRBV12-4 and TRBJ1-5; D is perhaps TRBD1 (5 bases). V was clipped by 4 bases and J by 3 bases, with 16 bases between them. The CDR3 is made up of 16 amino acids. CDR3 DNA: TGTGCCAGCAGTTCGGGACTGGGGCCGTACAATCAGCCCCAGCATTTT. Translation: CASSSGLGPYNQPQHF.

This rearrangement joins TRBV28 to TRBJ2-1; D may correspond to TRBD1 or TRBD2 (6 bases each). In germline, CDR1 is MDHEN, CDR2 SYDVKM. CDR3 length equals 15 residues. V dropped 5 bases and J dropped 9 bases, with 20 bases sitting between them. Written as DNA, the CDR3 is TGTGCCAGCAGTCCAGTGACAGGAGTGGGGGGTGAGCAGTTCTTC. The encoded protein is CASSPVTGVGGEQFF.

This clonotype showed up just once. The genes are TRBV6-1 and TRBJ1-1; D may be TRBD1 (5 bases). Germline CDR1 MNHNS, CDR2 SASEGT. The CDR3 runs 12 residues. Between the trimmed V and J ends, which lost 6 bases and 8 bases, there was a span of 13 bases. CDR3 residues: CASRQGWSEAFF. Written as DNA, the CDR3 is TGTGCCAGCAGGCAGGGTTGGAGCGAAGCTTTCTTT.

The chain recombines TRBV10-3 with TRBJ2-1; 10 bases fit TRBD2. J was trimmed by 2 bases and V by 6 bases; bases with no gene match: 13. Per germline, CDR1 ENHRY and CDR2 SYGVKD. The CDR3 has 18 residues. CDR3 loop: CAISLLGLAGVTYNEQFF. The CDR3 coding sequence is TGTGCCATCAGCCTATTAGGGCTAGCGGGAGTTACCTACAATGAGCAGTTCTTC.

V usage is TRBV5-1 and J usage is TRBJ2-1; D gene uncertain. The CDR3 sequence is 14 residues long. With 5 bases removed from V and 8 bases from J, the gap between germline ends came to 17 bases. Germline CDR1 is SGHRS and CDR2 is YFSETQ. The CDR3 loop reads CASRPRGVLDEQFF. CDR3 DNA sequence: TGCGCCAGCAGACCCCGTGGCGTTTTGGATGAGCAGTTCTTC.

The CDR3 spells CASSWISTEAFF. CDR3 DNA: TGTGCCAGCAGTTGGATCTCCACTGAAGCTTTCTTT. The gene calls are TRBV12-3 or TRBV12-4 and TRBJ1-1; no clear D. Trimming shortened V by 4 bases and J by 4 bases, and 7 bases separated the two germline ends. The CDR3 sequence is 12 residues long.

This chain uses TRBV7-2 with TRBJ2-5; unclear D gene. This CDR3 is 14 amino acids long. The germline CDR1 and CDR2 sequences are SGHTA and FQGNSA. V dropped 1 base and J dropped 1 base, with 7 bases sitting between them. The DNA of the CDR3 is TGTGCCAGCAGCTTAGAGGAGAGCCAAGAGACCCAGTACTTC. Protein: CASSLEESQETQYF.

This clonotype was recorded a few times. The chain joins TRBV5-4 to TRBJ1-1; D possibly corresponds to TRBD1 (5 bases). Germline values: CDR1 SGHNT, CDR2 YYREEE (reference sequence). With 1 base removed from V and 0 bases from J, the gap between germline ends came to 16 bases. This CDR3 has 17 amino acids. The CDR3 reads CASSLSVSPTVNTEAFF. The CDR3 DNA sequence: TGTGCCAGCAGCTTGTCTGTCTCCCCGACAGTGAACACTGAAGCTTTCTTT.

The chain links TRBV20-1 to TRBJ1-2, with 9 bases matching TRBD1. With V trimmed by 4 bases and J by 6 bases, 12 bases remained unmatched. The CDR3 has 15 residues. Germline V CDR1 and CDR2: DFQATT, SNEGSKA (reference sequence). The chain's CDR3 is CSATPPGQGGHGYTF. CDR3 bases: TGCAGTGCTACCCCTCCGGGACAGGGAGGTCATGGCTACACCTTC.

This chain joins TRBV7-2 and TRBJ1-2; 9 positions match TRBD1. V was pared by 2 bases and J by 6 bases, with 4 bases of the junction left unmatched. This CDR3 has 14 residues. From germline, CDR1 is SGHTA and CDR2 FQGNSA. The DNA of the CDR3 is TGTGCCAGCAGCTTAAGAGACAGGGGGGATGGCTACACCTTC. Translated: CASSLRDRGDGYTF.

CDR3 loop: CASSRKPTGVEQFF. In DNA, the CDR3 is TGTGCCAGCAGCCGGAAGCCTACTGGGGTTGAGCAGTTCTTC. The chain couples TRBV7-3 to TRBJ2-1; D is ambiguous. Germline CDR1 and CDR2: SGHTA and FQGTGA. The CDR3 has 14 residues. With 5 bases removed from V and 9 bases from J, the gap between germline ends came to 17 bases.

The chain joins TRBV2 to TRBJ2-7; D possibly matches TRBD1 or TRBD2 (5 bases each). V was shortened by 10 bases and J by 0 bases, with 16 bases between the two germline ends. CDR3 length equals 14 residues. CDR1 SNHLY and CDR2 FYNNEI come from the germline V gene. CDR3: CATGAGSSSYEQYF. The CDR3 DNA is TGTGCCACCGGGGCAGGGAGTAGCTCCTACGAGCAGTACTTC.

This clonotype was observed a few times. The chain carries TRBV12-3 or TRBV12-4 and TRBJ1-2; no reliable D call. This CDR3 is built from 14 residues. The V and J ends lost 5 bases and 4 bases respectively, with 14 bases between them. DNA for the CDR3: TGTGCCAGCAGTCCCCGGGATGGGGTCTATGGCTACACCTTC. It yields the protein CASSPRDGVYGYTF.

The chain carries TRBV7-2 and TRBJ2-1; D possibly corresponds to TRBD2 (6 bases). The CDR3 totals 16 residues. In germline, CDR1 is SGHTA, CDR2 FQGNSA. The V gene lost 1 base and the J gene lost 3 bases, with 13 bases spanning the gap. As DNA, the CDR3 is TGTGCCAGCAGCTTAGAACGGGAGCGAGGCTACAATGAGCAGTTCTTC. Translation gives CASSLERERGYNEQFF.

This clonotype was observed a handful of times. CDR3 residues: CASSLGGTGFEQYF. In DNA, the CDR3 is TGTGCCAGCAGCTTAGGCGGGACAGGGTTCGAGCAGTACTTC. The chain recombines TRBV11-2 with TRBJ2-7; 9 bases align to TRBD1. The germline CDR1 and CDR2 sequences are SGHAT and FQNNGV. The length of the CDR3 is 14 residues. The J segment lost 6 bases and the V segment lost 1 base, leaving 4 bases of the junction unmatched.

V is TRBV19 and J is TRBJ2-5; TRBD1 might be the D (6 bases). This CDR3 is 13 amino acids long. Trimming shortened V by 4 bases and J by 3 bases, and 9 bases separated the two germline ends. The germline V gene has CDR1 LNHDA and CDR2 SQIVND (reference sequence). The CDR3 sequence is CASSTGTKETQYF. The CDR3 coding sequence is TGTGCCAGTAGTACCGGGACAAAAGAGACCCAGTACTTC.

The chain carries TRBV7-4 and TRBJ1-1, with D perhaps matching TRBD1 (6 bases). V lost 8 bases to trimming and J lost 1 base, with 20 bases between them. Per the germline V gene, CDR1 is SGHVT and CDR2 is SQSDAQ. CDR3 length: 16 residues. The CDR3 region is CASSGGGQNRNTEAFF. The CDR3 coding sequence is TGTGCCAGCTCGGGGGGGGGACAAAACCGGAACACTGAAGCTTTCTTT.